The sequence of this TCR beta chain was determined in a study of blood T cell repertoires in COVID-19. Study-level information: Samples of COVID-19 (acute and convalescent) were obtained from the United States, Italy and Spain.

Repertoires were generated with immunoSEQ multiplex PCR, while TCRdb's copy carries only in-frame clones and drops some. Of about 88,000 clones in the sample, over 80% were seen once. The V end lost 0 bases, the J end lost 4 bases, and 7 bases lay between the germline ends. This CDR3 is 14 amino acids long. Germline assignment: CDR1 SGHNT and CDR2 YYREEE (reference sequence). The clonotype comes from an older man with acute or convalescent COVID-19. The sequenced sample consisted of peripheral blood. The chain employs TRBV5-4 and TRBJ2-2, with a possible D match to TRBD2 (6 bases). The CDR3 sequence is CASSLVGGTGELFF. As DNA, the CDR3 is TGTGCCAGCAGCTTGGTGGGGGGCACCGGGGAGCTGTTTTTT.